The 17 T cell receptor beta chains listed next were all sequenced from one sample in a study of cytomegalovirus exposure and HLA in healthy donors. Produced via immunoSEQ multiplex PCR; TCRdb's table is partial and in-frame only. Of 220,000 or so clones in the sample, approximately 80% were seen once. Source material: PBMCs. These receptors were taken from a woman aged 25 to 39 in good health and CMV-seropositive.

This sequence joins TRBV7-9 and TRBJ1-2; D is uncertain. There are 13 residues in the CDR3. The germline CDR1 and CDR2 sequences are SEHNR and FQNEAQ (reference sequence). With 7 bases removed from V and 4 bases from J, the gap between germline ends came to 13 bases. The CDR3 sequence is CASTDRSSYGYTF. The CDR3 nucleotides read TGTGCCAGCACCGATCGGAGTTCCTATGGCTACACCTTC.

The sample holds a few counts of this clone. The CDR3 DNA sequence: TGTGCCAGCCAGACCCCAGGCCTATACTATGGCTACACCTTC. It codes for CASQTPGLYYGYTF. The chain employs TRBV19 and TRBJ1-2; D gene ambiguous. The CDR3 length is 14 residues. Germline V gene sequence: CDR1 LNHDA, CDR2 SQIVND (reference sequence). Trimming pared 9 bases from V and 3 bases from J, leaving 17 bases between.

V gene TRBV27 combines with J gene TRBJ1-1; D is unclear. The CDR3 length is 13 residues. Per germline, CDR1 MNHEY and CDR2 SMNVEV (reference sequence). V was cut by 5 bases and J by 5 bases, with 12 bases left in between. The CDR3 coding sequence is TGTGCCAGCAGTCCGCTGGACGGAACTGAAGCTTTCTTT. Translated: CASSPLDGTEAFF.

The chain carries TRBV15 and TRBJ2-1; the D gene is possibly TRBD2 (6 bases). CDR1 LNHNV and CDR2 YYDKDF come from the germline V gene (reference sequence). The CDR3 length is 15 residues. The V end lost 0 bases, the J end lost 6 bases, and 12 bases lay between the germline ends. CDR3 in amino acids: CATSREPWTTNEQFF. The CDR3 nucleotides read TGTGCCACCAGCAGAGAGCCTTGGACTACCAATGAGCAGTTCTTC.

This clone was seen a single time. The rearrangement joins TRBV27 to TRBJ2-5, with D tentatively TRBD2 (6 bases). V lost 2 bases to trimming and J lost 5 bases, with 15 bases between them. Germline CDR1 is MNHEY and CDR2 is SMNVEV (reference sequence). The CDR3 extends over 15 amino acids. The CDR3 coding sequence is TGTGCCAGCAGTTTAAGCGGGCCATGGGGGGAGACCCAGTACTTC. It specifies CASSLSGPWGETQYF.

V is TRBV6-4 and J is TRBJ1-5, with D unclear. The CDR3 length is 16 residues. Germline V lookup: CDR1 MRHNA, CDR2 SNTAGT. V was cut by 7 bases and J by 2 bases, with 18 bases left in between. CDR3 residues: CASITSRARGNQPQHF. The CDR3 DNA sequence: TGTGCCAGCATTACGTCCCGTGCTAGGGGCAATCAGCCCCAGCATTTT.

This sequence joins TRBV11-2 and TRBJ2-7; possibly TRBD1 for D (5 bases). V lost 5 bases and J 3 bases, leaving 11 bases between the germline ends. The germline V gene has CDR1 SGHAT and CDR2 FQNNGV. The CDR3 consists of 13 residues. The CDR3 reads CASSQEGDYEQYF. The CDR3 bases are TGTGCCAGCAGCCAGGAAGGGGACTACGAGCAGTACTTC.

The count of this clone is one. The chain recombines TRBV6-1 with TRBJ1-2, with 7 bases matching TRBD1. J gave up 5 bases and V 2 bases, and 5 bases lay outside the gene matches. There are 14 residues in the CDR3. Germline-derived CDR1 and CDR2 are MNHNS and SASEGT. The CDR3 protein is CASSEQGTDYGYTF. DNA for the CDR3: TGTGCCAGCAGTGAACAGGGGACAGATTATGGCTACACCTTC.

The CDR3 DNA sequence: TGTGCCATCCGGACAGGGACTGGGGCCAACGTCCTGACTTTC. Translation gives CAIRTGTGANVLTF. The gene calls are TRBV10-3 and TRBJ2-6; TRBD1 agrees at 8 bases. The germline CDR1 and CDR2 sequences are ENHRY and SYGVKD. Trimming at V came to 8 bases and at J to 2 bases, leaving 2 bases not matched to a gene. The CDR3 has 14 amino acids.

V gene TRBV19 combines with J gene TRBJ2-3; 9 nucleotides line up with TRBD2. With V trimmed by 3 bases and J by 4 bases, 11 bases remained unmatched. This CDR3 comprises 17 residues. Looked up from germline, CDR1 is LNHDA and CDR2 is SQIVND (reference sequence). The CDR3 loop is CASSIVLAGVRADTQYF. The CDR3 DNA is TGTGCCAGTAGTATTGTTTTAGCGGGAGTTCGGGCAGATACGCAGTATTTT.

The J gene is TRBJ2-7, the V gene TRBV28, with D tentatively TRBD1 (5 bases). Trimming took off 6 bases at V and 2 bases at J, with 8 bases between the two ends. Germline V gene lookup returns CDR1 MDHEN and CDR2 SYDVKM. The CDR3 is made up of 12 amino acids. The CDR3 sequence is CASSRQTYEQYF. In DNA form, the CDR3 reads TGTGCCAGCAGCAGACAGACCTACGAGCAGTACTTC. The full variable domain, with the rest looked up from reference TRBV28 and TRBJ2-7, is DVKVTQSSRYLVKRTGEKVFLECVQDMDHENMFWYRQDPGLGLRLIYFSYDVKMKEKGDIPEGYSVSREKKERFSLILESASTNQTSMYLCASSRQTYEQYFGPGTRLTVT.

The chain has TRBV5-6 and TRBJ1-5; D is ambiguous. The CDR3 consists of 14 residues. Between the trimmed V and J ends, which lost 0 bases and 1 base, there was a span of 5 bases. The germline gives CDR1 SGHDT, CDR2 YYEEEE. CDR3 protein: CASSLAGSNQPQHF. The CDR3 DNA reads TGTGCCAGCAGCTTGGCCGGGAGCAATCAGCCCCAGCATTTT.

This chain uses TRBV7-6 with TRBJ2-1, with D perhaps matching TRBD2 (6 bases). CDR1 and CDR2 from the germline V gene are SGHVS and FNYEAQ. The V end lost 5 bases, the J end lost 8 bases, and 25 bases lay between the germline ends. The CDR3 spans 17 residues. The CDR3 region is CASSEGPGEVVWDEQFF. In DNA, the CDR3 is TGTGCCAGCAGCGAAGGGCCCGGGGAGGTGGTTTGGGATGAGCAGTTCTTC.

The chain has TRBV4-1 and TRBJ1-5; possible D gene TRBD1, 6 bases. V shed 0 bases and J shed 4 bases, with 13 bases lying between them. Per the germline V gene, CDR1 is MGHRA and CDR2 is YSYEKL. The CDR3 is 16 residues long. CDR3 loop: CASSQEAWTENQPQHF. The CDR3 nucleotides read TGCGCCAGCAGCCAAGAGGCCTGGACAGAAAATCAGCCCCAGCATTTT.

Only one count was recorded for this clone. This chain joins TRBV7-9 and TRBJ1-1; 7 positions agree with TRBD1. The junction had 8 bases not matched to a gene; V was cut back by 5 bases and J by 5 bases. CDR1 SEHNR and CDR2 FQNEAQ come from the germline V gene (reference sequence). This CDR3 has 14 amino acids. This CDR3 reads CASSRGTAGTEAFF. The CDR3 region has the DNA TGTGCCAGCAGCCGTGGGACAGCTGGGACTGAAGCTTTCTTT.

The rearrangement uses TRBV5-4 and TRBJ1-2; 8 bases agree with TRBD1. The CDR3 totals 15 residues. The V segment lost 3 bases and the J segment 5 bases; nucleotides outside the gene matches: 9. CDR1 and CDR2 (germline): SGHNT, YYREEE (reference sequence). CDR3 in DNA: TGTGCCAGCAGCTCTTACCAAACAGGGGGTTATGGCTACACCTTC. Translated: CASSSYQTGGYGYTF.

V usage is TRBV6-6 and J usage is TRBJ1-4, with D possibly being TRBD1 (6 bases). V lost 2 bases, J lost 15 bases, and 10 bases lay in between. Germline V gene lookup returns CDR1 MNHNY and CDR2 SVGAGI (reference sequence). This CDR3 has 11 amino acids. This chain's CDR3 is CASSYGTGMFF. CDR3 coding DNA: TGTGCCAGCAGTTACGGAACAGGGATGTTTTTT.